The next 25 T cell receptor beta chains were all read from a single sample in a study of Siglec-9 on CD8 T cells in melanoma. Method: immunoSEQ multiplex PCR; TCRdb's copy keeps in-frame clones and lacks some. The sample has about 36,000 clones, more than 65% seen once. The sample taken for sequencing was Siglec-9- CD8+ T cells sorted from blood. The receptors come from a human donor in good health.

The chain couples TRBV5-6 to TRBJ1-2; TRBD1 is a possible D gene (5 bases). V lost 2 bases, J lost 4 bases, and 15 bases lay in between. The CDR3 spans 15 residues. The germline CDR1 and CDR2 sequences are SGHDT and YYEEEE. The CDR3 nucleotides are TGTGCCAGCAGCTTACCCAGGGACGCGGCCTATGGCTACACCTTC. Protein product: CASSLPRDAAYGYTF.

This sequence joins TRBV6-1 and TRBJ1-6, with TRBD1 as a possible D gene (6 bases). CDR3 length: 16 amino acids. V lost 2 bases, J lost 10 bases, and 18 bases lay in between. The germline gives CDR1 MNHNS, CDR2 SASEGT. CDR3 in amino acids: CASSESLQGSGSPLHF. CDR3 DNA sequence: TGTGCCAGCAGTGAAAGTCTACAGGGAAGTGGCTCACCCCTCCACTTT.

The chain joins TRBV19 to TRBJ2-1; 12 bases are shared with TRBD2. Germline CDR1 and CDR2: LNHDA and SQIVND (reference sequence). Germline trimming cut 3 bases from V and 0 bases from J; bases unmatched to any gene: 12. This CDR3 spans 20 amino acids. CDR3 sequence: CASSIRTSGETLSSYNEQFF. As DNA, the CDR3 is TGTGCCAGTAGTATTAGGACTAGCGGGGAGACTTTGAGCTCCTACAATGAGCAGTTCTTC.

V and J are TRBV2 and TRBJ2-3; 8 positions match TRBD2. Trimming removed 3 bases from V and 1 base from J; junction bases left unmatched: 3. The germline CDR1 and CDR2 sequences are SNHLY and FYNNEI. CDR3 length: 15 residues. The CDR3 coding sequence is TGTGCCAGCAGTGATTTGCGGGGGGGCACAGATACGCAGTATTTT. As protein: CASSDLRGGTDTQYF.

The V gene is TRBV7-6, the J gene TRBJ2-4; the D is unclear. Deletions cut 5 bases from V and 0 bases from J, with 14 bases between. In germline, CDR1 is SGHVS, CDR2 FNYEAQ. The CDR3 covers 16 residues. The CDR3 bases are TGTGCCAGCAGCCCCCAGGCGGCAGCAGCCAAAAACATTCAGTACTTC. Encoded protein: CASSPQAAAAKNIQYF.

The chain couples TRBV7-9 to TRBJ1-1; D may be TRBD1 (5 bases). CDR3 size: 14 residues. Per the germline V gene, CDR1 is SEHNR and CDR2 is FQNEAQ (reference sequence). Trimming stripped 4 bases from V and 2 bases from J, with 11 bases between. DNA of the CDR3: TGTGCCAGCAGCTCCGTGGGGCCTAACACTGAAGCTTTCTTT. Amino acids: CASSSVGPNTEAFF. The entire variable domain, with the rest obtained from reference TRBV7-9 and TRBJ1-1, is as follows: DTGVSQNPRHKITKRGQNVTFRCDPISEHNRLYWYRQTLGQGPEFLTYFQNEAQLEKSRLLSDRFSAERPKGSFSTLEIQRTEQGDSAMYLCASSSVGPNTEAFFGQGTRLTVV.

V is TRBV7-3 and J is TRBJ2-3; D is perhaps TRBD2 (6 bases). V was cut by 5 bases and J by 1 base, with 10 bases left in between. The CDR3 covers 14 residues. The germline V gene has CDR1 SGHTA and CDR2 FQGTGA. The CDR3 region has the DNA TGTGCCAGCAGCCAAGGCGGGGGCACAGATACGCAGTATTTT. Protein: CASSQGGGTDTQYF.

The chain carries TRBV7-6 and TRBJ2-2, with 9 positions matching TRBD1. Germline V gene lookup returns CDR1 SGHVS and CDR2 FNYEAQ. The CDR3 consists of 16 residues. J gave up 5 bases and V 5 bases, and 9 bases lay outside the gene matches. The CDR3 reads CASSPRPGQGTGELFF. CDR3 sequence (DNA): TGTGCCAGCAGCCCCCGTCCCGGACAGGGGACCGGGGAGCTGTTTTTT.

This clone was seen once. The chain carries TRBV25-1 and TRBJ2-2; TRBD1 is a possible D gene (6 bases). In germline, CDR1 is MGHDK, CDR2 SYGVNS. V was cut by 3 bases and J by 4 bases, with 15 bases left in between. This CDR3 is built from 16 residues. In nucleotides, the CDR3 is TGTGCCAGCAGTGAGTTACAGGGAATAGGCACCGGGGAGCTGTTTTTT. Translation gives CASSELQGIGTGELFF.

The chain recombines TRBV6-1 with TRBJ1-5; the D is unclear. V gave up 1 base and J gave up 2 bases, with 6 bases separating them. The CDR3 has 14 amino acids. Germline assignment: CDR1 MNHNS and CDR2 SASEGT. CDR3 nucleotide sequence: TGTGCCAGCAGTGAAGTTTGGGGCAATCAGCCCCAGCATTTT. This gives the protein CASSEVWGNQPQHF.

The chain joins TRBV27 to TRBJ2-7; D possibly corresponds to TRBD2 (5 bases). Germline lookup yields CDR1 MNHEY and CDR2 SMNVEV (reference sequence). Trimming shortened V by 3 bases and J by 2 bases, and 8 bases separated the two germline ends. The CDR3 length is 13 residues. As DNA, the CDR3 is TGTGCCAGCAGTTTCGAGGGCCCCTACGAGCAGTACTTC. It codes for CASSFEGPYEQYF.

The rearrangement links TRBV7-9 to TRBJ1-1; TRBD1 matches at 7 bases. With V trimmed by 4 bases and J by 2 bases, 10 bases remained unmatched. This CDR3 comprises 16 residues. Germline CDR1 SEHNR, CDR2 FQNEAQ (reference sequence). CDR3 DNA sequence: TGTGCCAGCAGCTCATTTGGGGACAGTTCAAACACTGAAGCTTTCTTT. It codes for CASSSFGDSSNTEAFF.

This chain joins TRBV7-9 and TRBJ2-7; maybe TRBD2 (5 bases). There are 16 residues in the CDR3. Germline V lookup: CDR1 SEHNR, CDR2 FQNEAQ (reference sequence). The V and J ends lost 3 bases and 0 bases respectively, with 15 bases between them. CDR3 nucleotides: TGTGCCAGCAGCTTTGGAGGTCAGTCAGGCTCCTACGAGCAGTACTTC. Its translation is CASSFGGQSGSYEQYF.

The V gene is TRBV28, the J gene TRBJ1-5; 7 bases map to TRBD1. The CDR3 has 13 residues. Germline CDR1 MDHEN, CDR2 SYDVKM. V lost 4 bases, J lost 4 bases, and 1 base stayed unmatched. CDR3 amino acids: CASSSTGNQPQHF. In DNA form, the CDR3 reads TGTGCCAGCAGTTCGACAGGGAATCAGCCCCAGCATTTT.

This chain links TRBV4-2 with TRBJ2-2; 7 nucleotides line up with TRBD2. CDR1 is LGHNA and CDR2 is YNFKEQ in the germline V gene. The CDR3 is 15 amino acids. Germline trimming cut 0 bases from V and 5 bases from J; bases unmatched to any gene: 3. CDR3 loop: CASSQDLAETGELFF. CDR3 DNA sequence: TGTGCCAGCAGCCAAGATCTAGCGGAGACCGGGGAGCTGTTTTTT.

This clone was seen more than once but under ten times. The chain links TRBV4-1 to TRBJ1-2; D is possibly TRBD1 (6 bases). The germline CDR1 and CDR2 sequences are MGHRA and YSYEKL. The germline V and J ends were trimmed by 0 bases and 5 bases, with 16 bases remaining between them. The CDR3 sequence is 16 residues long. CDR3: CASSQEDSTGQYGYTF. In DNA, the CDR3 is TGCGCCAGCAGCCAAGAGGACTCGACAGGACAGTATGGCTACACCTTC.

The chain links TRBV7-3 to TRBJ2-5; possible D gene TRBD2, 6 bases. The CDR3 runs 15 residues. Germline V CDR1 and CDR2: SGHTA, FQGTGA. The V end was cut by 0 bases, the J end by 2 bases, with 10 bases between. CDR3 region: CASSLTGTAQETQYF. The CDR3, as DNA: TGTGCCAGCAGCTTAACGGGGACTGCTCAAGAGACCCAGTACTTC.

V gene TRBV7-3 combines with J gene TRBJ2-3, with D possibly matching TRBD1 (5 bases). The length of the CDR3 is 13 residues. Germline V lookup: CDR1 SGHTA, CDR2 FQGTGA. V was cut by 5 bases and J by 7 bases, with 13 bases left in between. The CDR3 DNA reads TGTGCCAGCAGCCCACCAGACAGCCATACGCAGTATTTT. Amino acid sequence: CASSPPDSHTQYF.

This clone occurred a few times. Other DNA sequences of this sample code for an identical CDR3. The V and J genes are TRBV27 and TRBJ1-5, with D possibly TRBD1 on 5 matching bases. Germline loops: CDR1 MNHEY, CDR2 SMNVEV (reference sequence). V lost 2 bases and J 1 base, leaving 6 bases between the germline ends. The CDR3 runs 14 residues. The CDR3 spells CASSLRGSNQPQHF. The CDR3 DNA reads TGTGCCAGCAGTTTAAGGGGAAGCAATCAGCCCCAGCATTTT.

The chain employs TRBV28 and TRBJ2-3; D tentatively fits TRBD1 or TRBD2 (5 bases each). The CDR3 extends over 14 amino acids. V was cut by 8 bases and J by 2 bases, with 14 bases left in between. Germline CDR1 is MDHEN and CDR2 is SYDVKM. CDR3 residues: CASSGPPVTDTQYF. The CDR3, as DNA: TGTGCCAGCTCGGGACCTCCGGTCACAGATACGCAGTATTTT.

J is TRBJ1-1 and V is TRBV7-2; 7 nucleotides match TRBD1. The CDR3 spans 15 residues. The germline V gene has CDR1 SGHTA and CDR2 FQGNSA. V gave up 0 bases and J gave up 4 bases; unmatched junction bases: 5. Here the CDR3 reads CASSLAQGFGTEAFF. CDR3 sequence (DNA): TGTGCCAGCAGCTTAGCACAGGGGTTTGGCACTGAAGCTTTCTTT.

J is TRBJ2-7 and V is TRBV4-1; D is possibly TRBD2 (7 bases). V lost 4 bases and J lost 1, with 17 bases in between. Germline CDR1 reads MGHRA; CDR2 reads YSYEKL. The CDR3 runs to 16 residues. CDR3 amino acids: CASSLRSGGRSYEQYF. The CDR3, as DNA: TGCGCCAGCAGCCTTCGGTCGGGGGGCAGATCCTACGAGCAGTACTTC.

V and J are TRBV6-1 and TRBJ1-5, with a weak D call TRBD1 (5 bases). The CDR3 spans 15 residues. The germline V gene has CDR1 MNHNS and CDR2 SASEGT. V was trimmed by 7 bases and J by 6 bases, leaving 19 bases between them. In DNA, the CDR3 is TGTGCCAGCATAAAAGAGGAGGGACGAGTTCAGCCCCAGCATTTT. This sequence encodes CASIKEEGRVQPQHF.

The V call is TRBV13, the J call TRBJ1-3; D gene ambiguous. V lost 0 bases and J 0 bases, leaving 6 bases between the germline ends. CDR1 is PRHDT, CDR2 FYEKMQ, per germline (reference sequence). CDR3 size: 15 residues. CDR3 nucleotide sequence: TGTGCCAGCAGCTTAGGGCCAAGCTCTGGAAACACCATATATTTT. It codes for CASSLGPSSGNTIYF.

The chain combines TRBV15 with TRBJ2-7; D remains ambiguous. The CDR3 spans 13 residues. Trimming pared 3 bases from V and 6 bases from J, leaving 12 bases between. Germline V CDR1 and CDR2: LNHNV, YYDKDF (reference sequence). CDR3 nucleotides: TGTGCCACCAGCAGTTCGGATGCCGCCGAGCAGTACTTC. It is translated as CATSSSDAAEQYF.